This T cell receptor (beta chain) was profiled in a study of cytomegalovirus exposure and HLA in healthy donors. This clone was observed once. The primer mix had 60 Vbeta and 13 Jbeta primers. Method: immunoSEQ multiplex PCR; TCRdb's copy keeps in-frame clones and lacks some. Of some 150,000 clones listed, about four fifths are singletons. Per germline, CDR1 SGHTA and CDR2 FQGNSA. Trimming at V came to 1 base and at J to 5 bases, leaving 7 bases not matched to a gene. This CDR3 spans 16 amino acids. The chain combines TRBV7-2 with TRBJ2-1; TRBD1 matches 8 bases. The receptor was isolated from a woman aged 50 to 60 in good health and CMV-seronegative. Sequenced material: PBMCs. The DNA for the CDR3 is TGTGCCAGCAGCTTAGGTCCAGGGGGCGCGGACAATGAGCAGTTCTTC. It translates to CASSLGPGGADNEQFF. Supplemented by reference TRBV7-2 and TRBJ2-1, the full variable domain reads GAGVSQSPSNKVTEKGKDVELRCDPISGHTALYWYRQSLGQGLEFLIYFQGNSAPDKSGLPSDRFSAERTGGSVSTLTIQRTQQEDSAVYLCASSLGPGGADNEQFFGPGTRLTVL.